This T cell receptor beta chain originates from a study of blood T cell repertoires in COVID-19. For the study at large: The origin of the acute and convalescent COVID-19 samples was the United States, Italy and Spain. PBMCs, B-cell-depleted T cells, or T cells were the source of the cDNA or gDNA that made up the material.

The V end lost 1 base, the J end lost 2 bases, and 24 bases lay between the germline ends. This CDR3 has 19 residues. Germline CDR1 KGHSH, CDR2 LQKENI. Per the study methods: Reference gene primer amplification in the assay estimated nucleated cell counts. Assay: immunoSEQ multiplex PCR; the TCRdb copy retains only in-frame clones and omits some. V, J and clone size are those of that table, while D and trimming were read from the DNA. The top ten clones hold more than 4.5% of a sample with about 250,000 clones, 65% to 90% of them seen once. This clonotype was obtained from a man in his forties or fifties with active or convalescent COVID-19. The sample was peripheral blood. V usage is TRBV18 and J usage is TRBJ2-7; TRBD2 might be the D (6 bases). The chain's CDR3 is CASSPRLGGAPRGTYEQYF. In DNA form, the CDR3 reads TGTGCCAGCTCACCACGTCTGGGCGGGGCGCCCCGTGGAACCTACGAGCAGTACTTC.